These 5 T cell receptor beta chains were all obtained from the same sample, sequenced in a study of T cells in localized non-small cell lung cancer. Data came from immunoSEQ multiplex PCR; TCRdb stores just in-frame clones and leaves some out. The sample carries 1,900 or so clones, under 30% recorded once. This material consisted of normal lung tissue next to the tumor, taken before any cancer treatment. The receptors were gathered from a woman aged 35-75 years with stage II lung adenocarcinoma.

The chain employs TRBV14 and TRBJ1-2; D is perhaps TRBD1 (5 bases). With 9 bases removed from V and 6 bases from J, the gap between germline ends came to 23 bases. CDR1 is SGHDN, CDR2 FVKESK, per germline. The CDR3 loop spans 15 amino acids. CDR3 sequence reads: CASTNSVAGGNGYTF. The CDR3 coding sequence is TGTGCCAGTACAAACAGCGTCGCGGGGGGGAATGGCTACACCTTC. Based on the CDR3 plus reference TRBV14 and TRBJ1-2, the full variable domain is EAGVTQFPSHSVIEKGQTVTLRCDPISGHDNLYWYRRVMGKEIKFLLHFVKESKQDESGMPNNRFLAERTGGTYSTLKVQPAELEDSGVYFCASTNSVAGGNGYTFGSGTRLTVV.

V is TRBV11-3 and J is TRBJ2-1, with 11 bases lining up with TRBD2. V trimming: 3 bases; J trimming: 10 bases; junction bases outside the gene matches: 5. Germline-derived CDR1 and CDR2 are SGHNT and YENEEA. This CDR3 is 14 amino acids long. The CDR3 protein is CASSLETSGIEQFF. DNA for the CDR3: TGTGCCAGCAGCTTGGAGACTAGCGGGATAGAGCAGTTCTTC.

Judged by abundance, this clone is large. This sequence joins TRBV6-8 and TRBJ1-3; 7 bases align to TRBD1. The CDR3 has 13 amino acids. CDR1 MNHGY and CDR2 SAAAGT come from the germline V gene. Trimming cost V 6 bases and J 6 bases; bases outside gene matches: 5. The CDR3 nucleotides are TGTGCCAGCAGGTCGACAGGGCAAAACACCATATATTTT. As protein: CASRSTGQNTIYF.

The chain recombines TRBV19 with TRBJ1-2, with unresolved D. The CDR3 totals 15 residues. Trimming shortened V by 3 bases and J by 8 bases, and 19 bases separated the two germline ends. From germline, CDR1 is LNHDA and CDR2 SQIVND (reference sequence). Here the CDR3 DNA reads TGTGCCAGTAGTATTTTCCCGGAACAATCGAGGGGCTACACCTTC. This gives the protein CASSIFPEQSRGYTF.

V gene TRBV6-8 combines with J gene TRBJ2-1; unclear D gene. The CDR3 sequence is 13 residues long. Trimming stripped 1 base from V and 5 bases from J, with 6 bases between. Looked up from germline, CDR1 is MNHGY and CDR2 is SAAAGT. CDR3 in DNA: TGTGCCAGCAGTTACTACCCCAACAATGAGCAGTTCTTC. Translated, it gives CASSYYPNNEQFF.